This T cell receptor (beta chain) was sequenced during a study of shared clonotypes between healthy human individuals. Overall study context: Aged 18 to 49, the donors were two women and a few men. There were three CD4 naive, three CD4 memory, two CD8 naive and one CD8 memory plates per donor.

The CDR3 has 14 residues. The V end was cut by 6 bases, the J end by 2 bases, with 11 bases between. From germline, CDR1 is MNHNY and CDR2 SVGAGI (reference sequence). From CD4+ cells came CD45RA+ naive and CD45RA-negative memory subsets. Generated by immunoSEQ multiplex PCR, the TCRdb table keeps only in-frame clones and is missing some. The sample carries about 510,000 clones, approximately 95% recorded once. Sequenced sample: naive CD4+ T cells sorted from blood. Subset: CD45RA+ positively selected. The chain carries TRBV6-6 and TRBJ1-3; D is unclear. The TCR comes from a woman aged 25 to 39 in good health. CDR3 coding DNA: TGTGCCAGCAGCGACGGGCAGACTGGAAACACCATATATTTT. Protein: CASSDGQTGNTIYF.